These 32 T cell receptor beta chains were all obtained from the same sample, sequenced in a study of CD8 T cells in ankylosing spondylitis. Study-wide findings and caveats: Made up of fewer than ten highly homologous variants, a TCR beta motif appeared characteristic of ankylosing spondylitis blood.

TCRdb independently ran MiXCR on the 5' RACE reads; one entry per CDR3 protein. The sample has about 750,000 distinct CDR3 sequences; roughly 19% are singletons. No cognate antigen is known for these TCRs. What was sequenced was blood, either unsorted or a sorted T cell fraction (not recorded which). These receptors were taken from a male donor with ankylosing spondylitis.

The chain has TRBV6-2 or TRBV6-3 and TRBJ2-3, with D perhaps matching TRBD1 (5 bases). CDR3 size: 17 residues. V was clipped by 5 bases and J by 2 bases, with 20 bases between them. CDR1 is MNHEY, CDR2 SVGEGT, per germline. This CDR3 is CASSTPALGRNTDTQYF. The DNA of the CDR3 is TGTGCCAGCAGTACCCCCGCCTTGGGGCGAAACACAGATACGCAGTATTTT.

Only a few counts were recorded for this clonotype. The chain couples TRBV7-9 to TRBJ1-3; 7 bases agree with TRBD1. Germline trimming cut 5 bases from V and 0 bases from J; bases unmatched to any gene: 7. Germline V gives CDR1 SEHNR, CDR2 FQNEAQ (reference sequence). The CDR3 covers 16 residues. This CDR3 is CASSPNRGASGNTIYF. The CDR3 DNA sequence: TGTGCCAGCAGCCCAAACAGGGGCGCCTCTGGAAACACCATATATTTT.

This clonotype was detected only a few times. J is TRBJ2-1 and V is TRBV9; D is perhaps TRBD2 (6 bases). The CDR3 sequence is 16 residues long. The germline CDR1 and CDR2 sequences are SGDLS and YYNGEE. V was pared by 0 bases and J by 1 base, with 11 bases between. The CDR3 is CASSVAGRGSYNEQFF. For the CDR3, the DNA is TGTGCCAGCAGCGTAGCGGGGCGGGGTTCCTACAATGAGCAGTTCTTC.

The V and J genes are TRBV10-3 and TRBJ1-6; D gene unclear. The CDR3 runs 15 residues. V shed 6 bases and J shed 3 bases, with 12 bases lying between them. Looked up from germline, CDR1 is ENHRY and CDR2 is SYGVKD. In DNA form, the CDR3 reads TGTGCCATCAGGATCGACGGAGGCTATAATTCACCCCTCCACTTT. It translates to CAIRIDGGYNSPLHF.

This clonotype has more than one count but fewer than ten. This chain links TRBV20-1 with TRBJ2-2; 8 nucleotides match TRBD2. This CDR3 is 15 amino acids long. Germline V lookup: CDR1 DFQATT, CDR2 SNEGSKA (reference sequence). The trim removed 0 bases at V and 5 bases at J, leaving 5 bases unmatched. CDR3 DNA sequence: TGCAGTGCTAGAGATGTCGGGAGGGTGACCGGGGAGCTGTTTTTT. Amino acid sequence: CSARDVGRVTGELFF.

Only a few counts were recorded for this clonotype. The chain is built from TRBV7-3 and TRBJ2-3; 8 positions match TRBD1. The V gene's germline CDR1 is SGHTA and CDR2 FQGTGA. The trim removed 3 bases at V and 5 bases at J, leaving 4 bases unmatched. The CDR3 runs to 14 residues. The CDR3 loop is CASSLDRDRDTQYF. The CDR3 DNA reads TGTGCCAGCAGCTTGGACAGGGATAGAGATACGCAGTATTTT.

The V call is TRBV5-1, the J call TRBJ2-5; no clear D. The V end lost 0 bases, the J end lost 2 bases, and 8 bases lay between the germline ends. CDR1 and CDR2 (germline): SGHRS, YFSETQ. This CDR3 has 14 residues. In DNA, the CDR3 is TGCGCCAGCAGCTTGGGTGTGTTACAAGAGACCCAGTACTTC. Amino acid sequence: CASSLGVLQETQYF.

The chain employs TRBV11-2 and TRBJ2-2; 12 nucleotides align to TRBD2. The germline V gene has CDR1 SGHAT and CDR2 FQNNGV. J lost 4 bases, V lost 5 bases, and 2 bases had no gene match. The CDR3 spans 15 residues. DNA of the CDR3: TGTGCCAGCAGCGGACTAGCGGGGAGCACCGGGGAGCTGTTTTTT. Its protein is CASSGLAGSTGELFF.

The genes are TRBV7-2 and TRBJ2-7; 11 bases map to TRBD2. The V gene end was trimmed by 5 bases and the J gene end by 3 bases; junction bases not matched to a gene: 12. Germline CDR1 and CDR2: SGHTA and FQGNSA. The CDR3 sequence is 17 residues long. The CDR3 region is CASSGGGTSGSLYEQYF. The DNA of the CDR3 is TGTGCCAGCAGCGGGGGAGGGACTAGCGGTTCCCTCTACGAGCAGTACTTC.

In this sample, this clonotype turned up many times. The CDR3 spells CASSEVLGSAGELFF. CDR3 DNA sequence: TGTGCCAGCAGTGAAGTTCTCGGATCCGCCGGGGAGCTGTTTTTT. The chain carries TRBV2 and TRBJ2-2; D gene unclear. The germline CDR1 and CDR2 sequences are SNHLY and FYNNEI. The CDR3 runs 15 residues. The V end lost 1 base, the J end lost 6 bases, and 12 bases lay between the germline ends.

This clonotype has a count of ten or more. As DNA, the CDR3 is TGTGCCAGCAGCTTCGTCCCAGGGGTAACGGACACTGAAGCTTTCTTT. This encodes CASSFVPGVTDTEAFF. This chain uses TRBV7-9 with TRBJ1-1; D is possibly TRBD1 (6 bases). Per the germline V gene, CDR1 is SEHNR and CDR2 is FQNEAQ (reference sequence). V gave up 3 bases and J gave up 3 bases, with 17 bases separating them. The CDR3 runs 16 residues.

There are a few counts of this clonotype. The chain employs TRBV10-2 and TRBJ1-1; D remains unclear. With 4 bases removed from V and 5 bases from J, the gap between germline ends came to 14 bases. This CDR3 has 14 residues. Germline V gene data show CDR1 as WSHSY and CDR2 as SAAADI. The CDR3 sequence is CASSGGREGTEAFF. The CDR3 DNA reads TGCGCCAGCAGTGGAGGACGGGAGGGAACTGAAGCTTTCTTT.

CDR3 amino acids: CAWSVVSSYNEQFF. In nucleotides, the CDR3 is TGTGCCTGGAGTGTTGTCAGCTCCTACAATGAGCAGTTCTTC. The V call is TRBV30, the J call TRBJ2-1; D is ambiguous. The CDR3 is 14 residues long. Germline CDR1 is GTSNPN and CDR2 is SVGIG (reference sequence). V lost 0 bases to trimming and J lost 0 bases, with 6 bases between them.

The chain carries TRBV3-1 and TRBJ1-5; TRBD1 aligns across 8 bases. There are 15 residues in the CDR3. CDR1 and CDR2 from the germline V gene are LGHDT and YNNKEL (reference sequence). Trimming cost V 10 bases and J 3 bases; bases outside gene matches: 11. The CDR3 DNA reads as TGTGCCACCTGCCAGACAGGGGTCTACAATCAGCCCCAGCATTTT. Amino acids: CATCQTGVYNQPQHF. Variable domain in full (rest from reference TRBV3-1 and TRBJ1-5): DTAVSQTPKYLVTQMGNDKSIKCEQNLGHDTMYWYKQDSKKFLKIMFSYNNKELIINETVPNRFSPKSPDKAHLNLHINSLELGDSAVYFCATCQTGVYNQPQHFGDGTRLSIL.

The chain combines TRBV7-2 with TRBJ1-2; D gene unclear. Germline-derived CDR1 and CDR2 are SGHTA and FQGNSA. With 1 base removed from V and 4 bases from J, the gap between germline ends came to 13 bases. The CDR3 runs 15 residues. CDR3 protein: CASSLDEAGPYGYTF. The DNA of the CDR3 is TGTGCCAGCAGCTTAGACGAAGCAGGCCCCTATGGCTACACCTTC.

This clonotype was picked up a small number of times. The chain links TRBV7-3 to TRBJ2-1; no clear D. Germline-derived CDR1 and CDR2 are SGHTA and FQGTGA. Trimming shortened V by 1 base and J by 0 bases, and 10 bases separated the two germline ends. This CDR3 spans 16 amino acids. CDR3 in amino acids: CASSLMGSSSYNEQFF. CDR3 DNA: TGTGCCAGCAGCTTAATGGGCTCGAGCTCCTACAATGAGCAGTTCTTC.

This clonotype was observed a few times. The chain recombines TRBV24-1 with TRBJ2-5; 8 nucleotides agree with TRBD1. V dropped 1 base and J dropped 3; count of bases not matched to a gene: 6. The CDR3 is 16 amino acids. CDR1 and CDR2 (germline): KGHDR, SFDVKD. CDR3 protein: CATSDFSRQGKETQYF. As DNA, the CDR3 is TGTGCCACCAGTGATTTTTCCCGACAGGGGAAAGAGACCCAGTACTTC.

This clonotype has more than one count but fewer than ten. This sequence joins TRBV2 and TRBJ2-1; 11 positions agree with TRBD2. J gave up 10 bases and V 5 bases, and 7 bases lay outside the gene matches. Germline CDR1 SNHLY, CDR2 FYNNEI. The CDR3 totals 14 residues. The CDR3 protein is CASSISSGGREQFF. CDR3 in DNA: TGTGCCAGCAGTATTTCTAGCGGGGGGAGGGAGCAGTTCTTC.

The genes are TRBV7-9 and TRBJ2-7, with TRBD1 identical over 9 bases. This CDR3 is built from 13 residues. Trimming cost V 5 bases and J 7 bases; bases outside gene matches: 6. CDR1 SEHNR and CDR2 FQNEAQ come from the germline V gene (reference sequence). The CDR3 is CASSGTGRLEQYF. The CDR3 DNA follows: TGTGCCAGCAGCGGGACAGGGCGCTTAGAGCAGTACTTC. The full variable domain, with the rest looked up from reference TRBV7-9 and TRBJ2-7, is DTGVSQNPRHKITKRGQNVTFRCDPISEHNRLYWYRQTLGQGPEFLTYFQNEAQLEKSRLLSDRFSAERPKGSFSTLEIQRTEQGDSAMYLCASSGTGRLEQYFGPGTRLTVT.

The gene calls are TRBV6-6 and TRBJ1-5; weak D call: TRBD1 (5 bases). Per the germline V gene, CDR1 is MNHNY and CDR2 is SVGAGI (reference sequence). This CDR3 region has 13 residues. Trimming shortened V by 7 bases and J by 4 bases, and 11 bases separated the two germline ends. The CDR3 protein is CASIRDGNQPQHF. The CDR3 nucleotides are TGTGCCAGCATTCGGGACGGAAATCAGCCCCAGCATTTT.

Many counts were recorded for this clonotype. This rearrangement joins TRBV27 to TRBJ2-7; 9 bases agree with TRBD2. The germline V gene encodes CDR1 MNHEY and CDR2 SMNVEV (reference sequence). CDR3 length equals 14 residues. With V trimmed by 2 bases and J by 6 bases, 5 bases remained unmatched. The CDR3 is CASSLIAGVSEQYF. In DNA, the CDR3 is TGTGCCAGCAGTTTAATAGCGGGAGTAAGCGAGCAGTACTTC.

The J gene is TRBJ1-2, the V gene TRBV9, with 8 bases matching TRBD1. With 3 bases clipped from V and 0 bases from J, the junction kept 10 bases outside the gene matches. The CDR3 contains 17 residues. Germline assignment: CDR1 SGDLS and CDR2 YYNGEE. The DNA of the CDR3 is TGTGCCAGCAGCGGGGAGGACAGGGCCGCGGCTAACTATGGCTACACCTTC. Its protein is CASSGEDRAAANYGYTF.

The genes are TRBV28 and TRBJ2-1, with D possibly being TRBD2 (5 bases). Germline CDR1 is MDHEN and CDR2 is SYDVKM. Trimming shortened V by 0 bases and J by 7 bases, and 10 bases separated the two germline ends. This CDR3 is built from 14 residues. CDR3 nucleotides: TGTGCCAGCAGTTTATGGGACCGGAGGAATGAGCAGTTCTTC. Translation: CASSLWDRRNEQFF.

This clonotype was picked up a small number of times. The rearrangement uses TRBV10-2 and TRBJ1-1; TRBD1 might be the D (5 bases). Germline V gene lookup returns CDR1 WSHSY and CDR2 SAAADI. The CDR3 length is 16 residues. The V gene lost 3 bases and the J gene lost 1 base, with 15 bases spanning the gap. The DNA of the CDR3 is TGCGCCAGCAGTGAAACTAAGGGGAGGGGGAACACTGAAGCTTTCTTT. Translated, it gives CASSETKGRGNTEAFF.

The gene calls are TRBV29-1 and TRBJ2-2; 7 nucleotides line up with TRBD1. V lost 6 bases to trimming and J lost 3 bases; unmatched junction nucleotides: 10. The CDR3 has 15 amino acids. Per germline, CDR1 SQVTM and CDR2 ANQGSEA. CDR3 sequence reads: CSVPVPGQHTGELFF. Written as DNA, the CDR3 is TGCAGCGTCCCGGTACCGGGACAGCACACCGGGGAGCTGTTTTTT.

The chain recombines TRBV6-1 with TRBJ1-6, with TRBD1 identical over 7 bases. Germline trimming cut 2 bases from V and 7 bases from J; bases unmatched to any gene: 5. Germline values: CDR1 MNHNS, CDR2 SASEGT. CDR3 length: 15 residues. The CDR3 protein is CASSEPGTANSPLHF. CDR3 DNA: TGTGCCAGCAGTGAACCTGGGACAGCCAATTCACCCCTCCACTTT.

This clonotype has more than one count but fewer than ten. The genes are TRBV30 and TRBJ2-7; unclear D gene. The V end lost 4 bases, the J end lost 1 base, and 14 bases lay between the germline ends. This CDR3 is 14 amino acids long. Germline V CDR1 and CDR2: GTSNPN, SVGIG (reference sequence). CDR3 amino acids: CAWNDGRWSYEQYF. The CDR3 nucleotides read TGTGCCTGGAACGACGGGCGCTGGTCCTACGAGCAGTACTTC.

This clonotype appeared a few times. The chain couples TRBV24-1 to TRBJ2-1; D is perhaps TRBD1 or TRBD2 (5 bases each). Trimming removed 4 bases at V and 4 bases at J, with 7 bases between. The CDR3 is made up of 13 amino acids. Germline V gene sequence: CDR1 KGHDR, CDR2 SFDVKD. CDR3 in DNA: TGTGCCACCAGTGAGGGACCATACAATGAGCAGTTCTTC. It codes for CATSEGPYNEQFF.

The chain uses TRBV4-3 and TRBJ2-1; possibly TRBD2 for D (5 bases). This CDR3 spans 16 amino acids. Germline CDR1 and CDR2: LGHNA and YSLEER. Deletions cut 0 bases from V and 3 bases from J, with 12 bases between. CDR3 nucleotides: TGCGCCAGCAGCCAAGACCCAGCGGAGAACTACAATGAGCAGTTCTTC. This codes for CASSQDPAENYNEQFF.

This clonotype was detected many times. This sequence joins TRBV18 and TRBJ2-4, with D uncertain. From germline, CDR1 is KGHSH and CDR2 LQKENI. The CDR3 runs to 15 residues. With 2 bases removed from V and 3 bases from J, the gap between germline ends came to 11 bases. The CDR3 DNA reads TGTGCCAGCTCACCAGGGCAGAGTTTCAAAAACATTCAGTACTTC. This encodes CASSPGQSFKNIQYF.

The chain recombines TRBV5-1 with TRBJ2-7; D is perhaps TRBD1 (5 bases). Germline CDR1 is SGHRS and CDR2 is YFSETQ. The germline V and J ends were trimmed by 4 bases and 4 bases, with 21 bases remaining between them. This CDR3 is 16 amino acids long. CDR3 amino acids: CASSPTPRTLEYEQYF. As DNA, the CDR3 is TGCGCCAGCAGCCCCACCCCCCGGACATTAGAATACGAGCAGTACTTC.

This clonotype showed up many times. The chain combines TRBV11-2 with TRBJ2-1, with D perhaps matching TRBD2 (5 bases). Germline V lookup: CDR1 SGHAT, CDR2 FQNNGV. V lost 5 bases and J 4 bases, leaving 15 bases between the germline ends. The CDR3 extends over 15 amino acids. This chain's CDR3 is CASSPSRSWYNEQFF. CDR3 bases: TGTGCCAGCAGCCCTAGCCGGAGCTGGTACAATGAGCAGTTCTTC.